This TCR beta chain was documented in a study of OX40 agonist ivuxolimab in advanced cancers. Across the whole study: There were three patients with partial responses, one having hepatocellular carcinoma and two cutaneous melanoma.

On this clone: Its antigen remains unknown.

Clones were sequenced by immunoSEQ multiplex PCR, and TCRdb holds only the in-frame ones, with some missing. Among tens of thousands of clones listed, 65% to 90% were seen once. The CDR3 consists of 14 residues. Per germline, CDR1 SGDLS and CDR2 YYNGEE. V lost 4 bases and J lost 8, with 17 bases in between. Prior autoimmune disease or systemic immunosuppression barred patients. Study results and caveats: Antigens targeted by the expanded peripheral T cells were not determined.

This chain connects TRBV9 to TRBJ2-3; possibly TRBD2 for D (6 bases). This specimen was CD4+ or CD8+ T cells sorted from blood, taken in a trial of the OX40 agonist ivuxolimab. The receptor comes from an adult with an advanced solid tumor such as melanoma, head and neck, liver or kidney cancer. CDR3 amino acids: CASSPRREESTQYF. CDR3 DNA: TGTGCCAGCAGCCCAAGGAGGGAGGAGAGTACGCAGTATTTT.